The table lists the clone carrying this TCR beta chain with a few counts. What it binds is unknown. Trimming pared 3 bases from V and 1 base from J, leaving 8 bases between. The germline CDR1 and CDR2 sequences are DFQATT and SNEGSKA (reference sequence). This CDR3 is built from 13 residues. The data originate from a study of T-cell memory formation after mild COVID-19. Study observations and caveats: Pre-infection memory harbored some responding clones, suggesting cross-reactive memory joined.

5'RACE primed from the constant segment yielded TCR alpha and TCR beta cDNA libraries bearing sample barcodes and UMIs. Using its own MiXCR run on the 5' RACE reads, TCRdb lists one record per CDR3 protein. The table lists 250,000 to 300,000 distinct CDR3 sequences, roughly 15% of them singletons. The source is a young man who had mild COVID-19 (a few samples of this study predate the infection). Cell type and time point are not known. V is TRBV20-1 and J is TRBJ2-3; D not resolved. Sequencing used PBMCs or a T cell subset sorted from them (not recorded which). The CDR3, as DNA: TGCAGTGCTAGGGCTCCCCGCACAGATACGCAGTATTTT. Its translation: CSARAPRTDTQYF.